The present T cell receptor (beta chain) was sequenced within a study of persistence of HIV-infected CD4 T cells. The wider study: A median of roughly 8 years of suppressive ART preceded sampling. Points from the study as a whole: Degenerate expanded CDR3beta sequences were enriched among CMV- and Gag-responding cells.

Cells were stimulated nonspecifically with anti-CD3/anti-CD28 magnetic beads. Sorting of responding CD4+ T cells relied on upregulated CD40 ligand together with CD69. The immunoSEQ assay was version 4, run in survey mode. Template was genomic DNA at roughly 9.6 ng/uL, with up to roughly 1 ug used per sample. The protocol was immunoSEQ multiplex PCR, while the TCRdb copy is restricted to in-frame clones and leaves out a portion. The sample lists fewer than 45,000 clones; about 88% were seen once. Regarding this clone: The antigen remains unidentified.

Between the trimmed V and J ends, which lost 3 bases and 3 bases, there was a span of 11 bases. The CDR3 length is 13 residues. From germline, CDR1 is GTSNPN and CDR2 SVGIG (reference sequence). The receptor comes from an adult woman with HIV who was CMV-seropositive. The input for sequencing was CD4+ T cells sorted from PBMCs after approximately 19-hour stimulation, taken from a patient who received antiretroviral therapy. The rearrangement joins TRBV30 to TRBJ1-1, with D possibly TRBD1 on 5 matching bases. The DNA of the CDR3 is TGTGCCTGGAGGGAGGGCAGGGACACTGAAGCTTTCTTT. Its protein is CAWREGRDTEAFF.